Listed below are T cell receptor beta chains from one sample, sequenced in a study of T cells in Graves' hyperthyroidism and ophthalmopathy. Each CDR3 protein is one row after TCRdb ran MiXCR on the multiplex PCR reads. The sample gives about 380,000 distinct CDR3 sequences, approximately 17% of which show up once; around 40% is in the top ten. Sequencing used blood. The receptor set was obtained from a man aged 18-30 years with Graves' ophthalmopathy. Each CDR3 is given with its conserved first and last residue. D genes are given only for firm matches. Clone size appears in some rows only: once, few, many, or a class for an expanded clone.

clone_size	j_call	v_call	d_call	cdr3_nt	cdr3_aa
many	TRBJ2-7	TRBV5-1	.	TGCGCCAGCAGCTTGAGCGGAACTCCTTCCTACGAGCAGTACTTC	CASSLSGTPSYEQYF
many	TRBJ2-1	TRBV20-1	.	TGCGGTCCGCGGTATAACGACAATGAGCAGTTCTTC	CGPRYNDNEQFF
.	TRBJ2-1	TRBV19	.	TGTGCCAGTAGTATATCGACAGCAAATGAGCAGTTCTTC	CASSISTANEQFF
many	TRBJ1-2	TRBV11-2	.	TGTGCCAGCAGCTTTGGCCAGGGCTATGGCTACACCTTC	CASSFGQGYGYTF
many	TRBJ1-3	TRBV6-6	.	TGTGCCAGCAGTTACCTTTCTAGGGAGGGCCTCTCTGGAAACACCATATATTTT	CASSYLSREGLSGNTIYF
.	TRBJ1-3	TRBV20-1	.	TGCAGTGCTGAGGACGGAATCTCTGGAAACACCATATATTTT	CSAEDGISGNTIYF
.	TRBJ2-5	TRBV6-6	.	TGTGCCAGCAGTTACGGACCCTCGGAGACCCAGTACTTC	CASSYGPSETQYF
.	TRBJ2-5	TRBV9	.	TGTGCCAGCAGCGCCACAGGATTGAAAGAGACCCAGTACTTC	CASSATGLKETQYF
many	TRBJ1-5	TRBV28	TRBD1	TGTGCCAGCAGCTCACAGGGGCCCTTGGTGACCCAGCATTTT	CASSSQGPLVTQHF
many	TRBJ2-5	TRBV6-1	.	TGTGCCAGCAGTTACCAGTGGGGGCAAGAGACCCAGTACTTC	CASSYQWGQETQYF
.	TRBJ2-1	TRBV12-5	TRBD1	TGTGCTAGTGGTTTGGCAGGGACAGCGAGGGATGAGCAGTTCTTC	CASGLAGTARDEQFF
few	TRBJ1-1	TRBV2	TRBD1	TGTGCCAGCAGCGCCCACCGGGACAGGGGCAAGAACACTGAAGCTTTCTTT	CASSAHRDRGKNTEAFF
many	TRBJ1-5	TRBV2	.	TGTGCCAGCAGTGAAGCCTGGGACGATCAGCCCCAGCATTTT	CASSEAWDDQPQHF
many	TRBJ2-3	TRBV20-1	.	TGCAGTGCTGCCCCCGGCGGAAGCTACACAGATACGCAGTATTTT	CSAAPGGSYTDTQYF
.	TRBJ2-3	TRBV6-1	TRBD2	TGTGCCAGCAGGGGACCGGGGCGGGGGGCAGCAGATACGCAGTATTTT	CASRGPGRGAADTQYF
many	TRBJ2-1	TRBV2	TRBD2	TGTGCCAGCAGTGCTTTGCGGGGGGGCGACTACAATGAGCAGTTCTTC	CASSALRGGDYNEQFF
.	TRBJ2-5	TRBV7-9	.	TGTGCCAGCATTTTTCCGTACTTC	CASIFPYF
.	TRBJ2-4	TRBV5-1	.	TGCGCCAGCAGCACCGACAGCAAAAACATTCAGTACTTC	CASSTDSKNIQYF
many	TRBJ2-5	TRBV12-3/TRBV12-4	.	TGTGCCAGCACCCCGACAGTGATCCAAGAGACCCAGTACTTC	CASTPTVIQETQYF
few	TRBJ2-7	TRBV4-1	.	TGCGCCAGCAGCCAAGAGCCAGGGAGCTCCTACGAGCAGTACTTC	CASSQEPGSSYEQYF
.	TRBJ1-1	TRBV24-1	TRBD1	TGTGCCACCAGAAGCAGGGGGCTGGGCACTGAAGCTTTCTTT	CATRSRGLGTEAFF
many	TRBJ2-4	TRBV2	.	TGTGCCAGCAGAACTAGCTACGGGGCCAAAAACATTCAGTACTTC	CASRTSYGAKNIQYF
.	TRBJ2-3	TRBV5-1	TRBD2	TGCGCCAGCAGCTTGTTAGCTAGCGGGGGCGGAGATACGCAGTATTTT	CASSLLASGGGDTQYF
.	TRBJ2-2	TRBV6-1	TRBD1	TGTGCCAGCAAGACAGGACAGGAGGCCGGGGAGCTGTTTTTT	CASKTGQEAGELFF
few	TRBJ1-4	TRBV4-1	TRBD1	TGCGCCAGCAGCCGGACCAGGGGGGCTAATGAAAAACTGTTTTTT	CASSRTRGANEKLFF
many	TRBJ1-1	TRBV6-1	TRBD1	TGTGCCAGCAGTCCTCTAGACAGGGAGTACACTGAAGCTTTCTTT	CASSPLDREYTEAFF
few	TRBJ1-2	TRBV6-1	TRBD1	TGTGCCAGCAACCAGGGGGCGGCTGGCTACACCTTC	CASNQGAAGYTF
many	TRBJ1-1	TRBV18	TRBD1	TGTGCCAGCTCAGCCGACAGGGGCACTGAAGCTTTCTTT	CASSADRGTEAFF
many	TRBJ2-7	TRBV6-2/TRBV6-3	.	TGTGCCAGCAGTTACCAGGGTGAGGTATACGAGCAGTACTTC	CASSYQGEVYEQYF
many	TRBJ1-1	TRBV20-1	TRBD1	TGCAGTGCTAGGACAGGGTGGAACACTGAAGCTTTCTTT	CSARTGWNTEAFF
many	TRBJ1-2	TRBV12-3/TRBV12-4	.	TGTGCCAGCAGAACCGACACCGGCTATGGCTACACCTTC	CASRTDTGYGYTF
many	TRBJ2-2	TRBV2	.	TGTGCCAGCAGTCCGAAGTCGGGGGAGCTGTTTTTT	CASSPKSGELFF
.	TRBJ2-5	TRBV9	TRBD2	TGTGCCAGCAGCACCGGGACTAGCGGGGTCCAAGAGACCCAGTACTTC	CASSTGTSGVQETQYF
.	TRBJ2-7	TRBV24-1	TRBD1	TGTGCCACCAGTGTAGGGGGCGAGTACGAGCAGTACTTC	CATSVGGEYEQYF
.	TRBJ2-1	TRBV9	TRBD2	TGTGCCAGCAGCGCCAAGACTAGCGGGGGGCTAATTCGCTCCTACAATGAGCAGTTCTTC	CASSAKTSGGLIRSYNEQFF
.	TRBJ1-5	TRBV20-1	.	TGCAGTGCTAGTTTCGGGGGGCAGAACAATCAGCCCCAGCATTTT	CSASFGGQNNQPQHF
few	TRBJ2-7	TRBV5-6	.	TGTGCCAGCAGCAGAGGGCAGGGTTGGTACGAGCAGTACTTC	CASSRGQGWYEQYF
many	TRBJ2-7	TRBV6-1	.	TGTGCCAGCACACTAGCAGGGGGGGACTCCTACGAGCAGTACTTC	CASTLAGGDSYEQYF
many	TRBJ2-7	TRBV20-1	.	TGCAGTGCTAGCGTGGGGGACGAGCAGTACTTC	CSASVGDEQYF
few	TRBJ1-3	TRBV7-2	TRBD1	TGTGCCAGCAGCCAGGGGGAGGTCTTCTCTGGAAACACCATATATTTT	CASSQGEVFSGNTIYF
.	TRBJ2-2	TRBV7-9	TRBD1	TGTGCCAGCAGCTTCACAGGGGGCGCGGGAGGGGAGCTGTTTTTT	CASSFTGGAGGELFF
.	TRBJ2-3	TRBV6-2/TRBV6-3	.	TGTGCCAGCAGTGCGGAGTGGCAGGGAGGAAGCACAGATGCGCAGTATTTT	CASSAEWQGGSTDAQYF
few	TRBJ2-3	TRBV28	.	TGTGCCAGCAGTCGGATTGGGGTTGTGGATACGCAGTATTTT	CASSRIGVVDTQYF
many	TRBJ1-6	TRBV4-1	TRBD1	TGCGCCAGCAGCCGTCAAGGGACAGCCAATTCACCCCTCCACTTT	CASSRQGTANSPLHF
few	TRBJ2-5	TRBV15	TRBD2	TGTGCCACCAGCAGAGTAGGAGCGGGGGGCCAAGAGACCCAGTACTTC	CATSRVGAGGQETQYF
many	TRBJ1-6	TRBV6-1	TRBD1	TGTGCCAGCAGTGACGCCGGGACAGGGGGGAATTCACCCCTCCACTTT	CASSDAGTGGNSPLHF
many	TRBJ2-5	TRBV13	.	TGTGCCAGCAGCTTAGATGGGGGGCCCGAGACCCAGTACTTC	CASSLDGGPETQYF
many	TRBJ2-3	TRBV3-1	.	TGTGCCAGCAGCCCGACCGGGACTTCCACAGATACGCAGTATTTT	CASSPTGTSTDTQYF
.	TRBJ2-2	TRBV4-1	TRBD2	TGCGCCAGCAGCCAAGCGGGGGGGCGGACCGGGGAGCTGTTTTTT	CASSQAGGRTGELFF
many	TRBJ1-6	TRBV5-1	.	TGCGCCAGCAGCTTGGCGGGAATTGGGTTTTCACCCCTCCACTTT	CASSLAGIGFSPLHF
many	TRBJ1-1	TRBV5-1	TRBD1	TGCGCCAGCAGCTTCGCGGGACAGGTCATGAACACTGAAGCTTTCTTT	CASSFAGQVMNTEAFF
few	TRBJ1-1	TRBV19	TRBD1	TGTGCCCATGCCTCTCGACAGGGCAACACTGAAGCTTTCTTT	CAHASRQGNTEAFF
few	TRBJ1-1	TRBV28	.	TGTGCCAGCACTAATGGGGGGATGGACACTGAAGCTTTCTTT	CASTNGGMDTEAFF
few	TRBJ2-7	TRBV5-6	TRBD2	TGTGCCAGCAGCTTGGCCTGGTCTAGCGGGGATTCCTACGAGCAGTACTTC	CASSLAWSSGDSYEQYF
.	TRBJ1-4	TRBV4-1	.	TGCGCCAGCAGCCAACCGGTGCGGGCTAATGAAAAACTGTTTTTT	CASSQPVRANEKLFF